The next 16 T cell receptor beta chains were all read from a single sample in a study of spatial heterogeneity in lung cancer. Documented time point: sample taken at primary tumor resection. Via MiXCR, TCRdb re-called the 5' RACE reads, giving one row per CDR3 protein. The sample has approximately 2,100 distinct CDR3 sequences, approximately 7.5% seen once. The sequenced sample was normal lung tissue next to the tumor, obtained at surgery. These receptors came from a female donor with early-stage non-small cell lung cancer.

By share, this clonotype counts as medium-sized (0.01 to 0.1%). Germline is not matched at one junction end, which may reflect a read error. The gene calls are TRBV7-7 and TRBJ2-7; TRBD1 aligns across 8 bases. Germline CDR1 is SSHAT and CDR2 is FNYEAQ (reference sequence). CDR3 size: 15 residues. Written as DNA, the CDR3 is TGTGCTAGCAGCCCCCGGGACAGGACTTTCTACGAGCAGTACTTC. Residues: CASSPRDRTFYEQYF.

This clonotype is medium-sized by share. This CDR3 reads CASSLDLMGANTGELFF. The CDR3 DNA follows: TGTGCCAGCAGCTTAGATCTTATGGGGGCGAACACCGGGGAGCTGTTTTTT. The rearrangement links TRBV11-2 to TRBJ2-2, with D perhaps given as TRBD1 or TRBD2 (5 bases each). Trimming took off 0 bases at V and 0 bases at J, with 11 bases between the two ends. This CDR3 contains 17 residues. Germline CDR1 SGHAT, CDR2 FQNNGV. Complete variable domain (other parts from reference TRBV11-2 and TRBJ2-2): EAGVAQSPRYKIIEKRQSVAFWCNPISGHATLYWYQQILGQGPKLLIQFQNNGVVDDSQLPKDRFSAERLKGVDSTLKIQPAKLEDSAVYLCASSLDLMGANTGELFFGEGSRLTVL.

This clonotype came up a few times. The chain uses TRBV10-3 and TRBJ2-5; the D is unclear. Germline V gives CDR1 ENHRY, CDR2 SYGVKD. The CDR3 consists of 11 residues. Between the trimmed V and J ends, which lost 3 bases and 5 bases, there was a span of 4 bases. The CDR3 spells CAISDRETQYF. The CDR3 DNA reads as TGTGCCATCAGTGACAGGGAGACCCAGTACTTC.

By sample fraction, this clonotype is medium-sized. This chain uses TRBV4-1 with TRBJ2-7, with 9 bases fitting TRBD2. The CDR3 has 16 residues. Germline CDR1 reads MGHRA; CDR2 reads YSYEKL. Trimming at V came to 0 bases and at J to 3 bases, leaving 6 bases not matched to a gene. The CDR3 bases are TGCGCCAGCAGCCAAGAGCAGACTAGCGGTAACTACGAGCAGTACTTC. It yields the protein CASSQEQTSGNYEQYF.

In its sample, this clonotype is medium-sized. The V gene is TRBV4-3, the J gene TRBJ1-6; 7 nucleotides align to TRBD1. Germline CDR1 and CDR2: LGHNA and YSLEER. This CDR3 region has 15 residues. V shed 1 base, J shed 6 bases, and the junction held 3 bases outside the gene matches. CDR3 nucleotide sequence: TGCGCCAGCAGCCAAGTGACAGGGCGTAATTCACCCCTCCACTTT. Protein product: CASSQVTGRNSPLHF.

Judged by abundance, this clonotype is medium-sized (0.01 to 0.1%). The chain joins TRBV7-2 to TRBJ2-7; D unclear. V gave up 6 bases and J gave up 5 bases, with 20 bases separating them. Germline V gene sequence: CDR1 SGHTA, CDR2 FQGNSA. This CDR3 has 15 residues. CDR3 protein: CASSRRAVPSDEQYF. DNA of the CDR3: TGTGCCAGCAGTCGCCGGGCTGTTCCCAGCGACGAGCAGTACTTC.

This clonotype was counted only a few times. The chain is built from TRBV20-1 and TRBJ1-3, with 7 bases that match TRBD1. V shed 2 bases and J 6 bases; nucleotides not matched to a gene: 13. The CDR3 contains 16 residues. The germline V gene encodes CDR1 DFQATT and CDR2 SNEGSKA (reference sequence). The CDR3 DNA reads TGCAGTGCTAGAATCGTCGGGCAGGGGGTTGAAAACACCATATATTTT. Translating gives CSARIVGQGVENTIYF.

The CDR3 is CASSLGSQETQYF. The CDR3 nucleotides are TGTGCCAGCAGCTTGGGTTCCCAAGAGACCCAGTACTTC. The chain links TRBV5-4 to TRBJ2-5; D not certain. Germline V CDR1 and CDR2: SGHNT, YYREEE (reference sequence). V was clipped by 0 bases and J by 1 base, with 4 bases between them. This CDR3 has 13 amino acids.

By sample share, this clonotype is medium-sized. Relative to the germline gene, one junction end is altered; a read error may explain this. The V call is TRBV7-7, the J call TRBJ2-5; D ambiguous. The CDR3 has 14 amino acids. Germline V gene sequence: CDR1 SSHAT, CDR2 FNYEAQ (reference sequence). The CDR3 DNA sequence: TGTGCTAGCAGCATGGCCGGACGGCAAGAGACCCAGTACTTC. Residues: CASSMAGRQETQYF.

This clonotype is judged medium-sized (0.01 to 0.1%). The gene calls are TRBV7-2 and TRBJ2-7, with 7 bases aligning to TRBD1. The CDR3 length is 13 residues. V was pared by 5 bases and J by 5 bases, with 6 bases of the junction left unmatched. In germline, CDR1 is SGHTA, CDR2 FQGNSA. As DNA, the CDR3 is TGTGCCAGCAGCGTACAGGGGACGGACGAGCAGTACTTC. It encodes CASSVQGTDEQYF.

This clonotype ranks as medium-sized. The chain employs TRBV11-2 and TRBJ2-2, with a tentative D call TRBD2 (6 bases). Trimming pared 3 bases from V and 3 bases from J, leaving 8 bases between. This CDR3 is 14 amino acids long. CDR1 is SGHAT and CDR2 is FQNNGV in the germline V gene. As DNA, the CDR3 is TGTGCCAGCAGCTTTAGGAGGGACACCGGGGAGCTGTTTTTT. Translated: CASSFRRDTGELFF.

This clonotype is deemed medium-sized. The chain recombines TRBV7-2 with TRBJ2-7, with 7 bases fitting TRBD1. Trimming took 7 bases from V and 6 from J; bases not matched to a gene: 15. CDR3 length: 15 amino acids. Germline lookup yields CDR1 SGHTA and CDR2 FQGNSA. The CDR3 region has the DNA TGTGCCAGCACCCCCGGTGTAGGGGGCGTTCGCGAGCAGTACTTC. This sequence encodes CASTPGVGGVREQYF.

This clonotype was recorded many times. This chain links TRBV29-1 with TRBJ1-1; D is ambiguous. CDR3 length: 12 residues. Trimming took off 3 bases at V and 0 bases at J, with 5 bases between the two ends. From germline, CDR1 is SQVTM and CDR2 ANQGSEA. In DNA, the CDR3 is TGCAGCGTTGAGAGATTGAACACTGAAGCTTTCTTT. This gives the protein CSVERLNTEAFF.

This clonotype was detected a few times. This chain joins TRBV29-1 and TRBJ1-2; D is perhaps TRBD1 (6 bases). Germline CDR1 SQVTM, CDR2 ANQGSEA. V lost 6 bases to trimming and J lost 4 bases, with 15 bases between them. The CDR3 spans 13 residues. The CDR3 loop is CSVQGGTLYGYTF. The CDR3 nucleotides are TGCAGCGTCCAAGGGGGGACGCTCTATGGCTACACCTTC.

This clonotype is termed medium-sized (0.01 to 0.1%). V usage is TRBV20-1 and J usage is TRBJ1-4; D is unresolved. V lost 2 bases and J lost 0, with 4 bases in between. From germline, CDR1 is DFQATT and CDR2 SNEGSKA (reference sequence). This CDR3 is 13 amino acids long. CDR3 sequence reads: CSARIPTNEKLFF. The CDR3 DNA reads as TGCAGTGCTAGAATTCCAACTAATGAAAAACTGTTTTTT.

This clonotype is medium-sized within its sample. V usage is TRBV6-5 and J usage is TRBJ2-7, with TRBD1 matching over 10 bases. This CDR3 region has 19 residues. The J segment lost 0 bases and the V segment lost 0 bases, leaving 11 bases of the junction unmatched. Germline-derived CDR1 and CDR2 are MNHEY and SVGAGI. The CDR3 DNA sequence: TGTGCCAGCAGTTACTCAAACCCGGGACAGGGGACGGGCTCCTACGAGCAGTACTTC. Translation gives CASSYSNPGQGTGSYEQYF.